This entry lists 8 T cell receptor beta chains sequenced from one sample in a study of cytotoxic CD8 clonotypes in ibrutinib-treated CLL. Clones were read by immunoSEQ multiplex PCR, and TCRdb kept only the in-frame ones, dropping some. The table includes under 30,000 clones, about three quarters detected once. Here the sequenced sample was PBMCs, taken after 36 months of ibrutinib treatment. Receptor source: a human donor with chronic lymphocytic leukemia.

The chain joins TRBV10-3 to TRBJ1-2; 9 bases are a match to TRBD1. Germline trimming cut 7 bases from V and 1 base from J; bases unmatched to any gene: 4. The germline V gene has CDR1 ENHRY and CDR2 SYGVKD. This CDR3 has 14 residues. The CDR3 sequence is CAITSDRGNYGYTF. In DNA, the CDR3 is TGTGCCATCACCTCGGACAGGGGTAACTATGGCTACACCTTC.

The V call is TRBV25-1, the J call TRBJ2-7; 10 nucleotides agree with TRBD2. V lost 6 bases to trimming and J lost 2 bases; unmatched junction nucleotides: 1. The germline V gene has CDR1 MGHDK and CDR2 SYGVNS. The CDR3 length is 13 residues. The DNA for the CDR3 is TGTGCCAGCAGACTAGCGGGAACCTACGAGCAGTACTTC. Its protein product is CASRLAGTYEQYF.

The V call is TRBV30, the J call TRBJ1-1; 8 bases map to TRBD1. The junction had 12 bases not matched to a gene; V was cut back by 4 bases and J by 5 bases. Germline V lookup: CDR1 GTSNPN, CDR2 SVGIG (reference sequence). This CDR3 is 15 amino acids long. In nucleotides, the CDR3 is TGTGCCTGGACCACACGCAGGGGGCTTGGAACTGAAGCTTTCTTT. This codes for CAWTTRRGLGTEAFF.

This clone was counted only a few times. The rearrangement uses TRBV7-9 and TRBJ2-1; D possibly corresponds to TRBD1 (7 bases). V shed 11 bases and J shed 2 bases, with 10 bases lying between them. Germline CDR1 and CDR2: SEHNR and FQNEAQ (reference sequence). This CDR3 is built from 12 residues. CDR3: CAGGTAYNEQFF. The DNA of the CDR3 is TGTGCCGGCGGGACAGCCTACAATGAGCAGTTCTTC.

CDR3 DNA: TGCGCCAGCAGCTCGCAGGGCGAAACCTACAATGAGCAGTTCTTC. It encodes CASSSQGETYNEQFF. This chain joins TRBV5-1 and TRBJ2-1, with D possibly matching TRBD1 (5 bases). Trimming stripped 3 bases from V and 2 bases from J, with 12 bases between. CDR1 is SGHRS, CDR2 YFSETQ, per germline. The CDR3 is 15 residues long.

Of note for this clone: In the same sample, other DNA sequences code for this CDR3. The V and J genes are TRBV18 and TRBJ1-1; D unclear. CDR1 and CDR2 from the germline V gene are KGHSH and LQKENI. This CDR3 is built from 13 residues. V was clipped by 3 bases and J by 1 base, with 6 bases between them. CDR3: CASSPGPNTEAFF. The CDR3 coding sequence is TGTGCCAGCTCACCGGGCCCGAACACTGAAGCTTTCTTT.

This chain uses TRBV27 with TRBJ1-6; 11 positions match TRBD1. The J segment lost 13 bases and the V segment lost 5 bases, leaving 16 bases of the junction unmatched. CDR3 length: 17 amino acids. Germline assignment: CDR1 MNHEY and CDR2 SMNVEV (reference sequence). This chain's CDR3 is CASSDRWTGGLVAPLHF. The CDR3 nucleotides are TGTGCCAGCAGTGACCGCTGGACAGGGGGCCTGGTGGCGCCCCTCCACTTT.

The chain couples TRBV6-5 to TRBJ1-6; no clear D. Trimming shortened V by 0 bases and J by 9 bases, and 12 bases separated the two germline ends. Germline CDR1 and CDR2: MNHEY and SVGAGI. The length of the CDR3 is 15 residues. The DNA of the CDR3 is TGTGCCAGCAGTTACTCGAAGGCGGAATCTTCACCCCTCCACTTT. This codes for CASSYSKAESSPLHF.